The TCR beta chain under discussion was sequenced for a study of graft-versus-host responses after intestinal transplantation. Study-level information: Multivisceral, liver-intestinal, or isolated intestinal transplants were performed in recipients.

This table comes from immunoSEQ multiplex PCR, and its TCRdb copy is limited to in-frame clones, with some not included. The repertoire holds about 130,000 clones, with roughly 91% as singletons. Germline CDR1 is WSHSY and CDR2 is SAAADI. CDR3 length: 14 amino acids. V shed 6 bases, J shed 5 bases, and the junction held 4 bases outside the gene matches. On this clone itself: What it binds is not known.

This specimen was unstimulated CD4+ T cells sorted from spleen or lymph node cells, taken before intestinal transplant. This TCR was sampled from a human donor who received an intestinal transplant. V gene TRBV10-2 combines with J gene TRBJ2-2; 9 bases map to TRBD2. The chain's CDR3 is CASRGLAGTGELFF. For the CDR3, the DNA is TGCGCCAGCAGAGGTCTAGCGGGAACCGGGGAGCTGTTTTTT.